In this sample, the clone carrying this T cell receptor beta chain is medium-sized. Profiling relied on immunoSEQ multiplex PCR, and the TCRdb table lists in-frame clones only, not all of them. The table includes roughly 5,000 clones, roughly 91% detected once. Samples: about 28 days before transplant, then days 30, 100 and 180 after. The data were obtained in a study of T cell clonotyping in hematopoietic cell transplantation. Losses at the gene ends were 0 bases for V and 4 bases for J; bases not matched to a gene: 8. Germline CDR1 is LGHNA and CDR2 is YSLEER. This CDR3 comprises 19 residues. This TCR derives from a male patient between 65 and 85 years old who had an allogeneic stem cell transplant from an unrelated donor, so T cells may come from the graft donor. Some clones in this sample may be carry-over from other donors' samples. The chain carries TRBV4-3 and TRBJ2-3; TRBD2 aligns across 15 bases. Source: peripheral blood mononuclear cells, taken 100 days after allogeneic stem cell transplant. The CDR3 is CASSQDPGLAGGWSDTQYF. For the CDR3, the DNA is TGCGCCAGCAGCCAAGACCCGGGACTAGCGGGAGGATGGTCAGATACGCAGTATTTT.